The rows below give T cell receptor beta chains drawn from one sample of a study of cytomegalovirus exposure and HLA in healthy donors. Sequencing used immunoSEQ multiplex PCR; TCRdb keeps in-frame clones, though not all of them. This sample has about 98,000 clones; roughly 87% occur once, and the top ten carry around 6%. The sample was PBMCs. These receptors all stem from a man younger than 30 in good health and CMV-seropositive. Both conserved end residues are trimmed from each CDR3. The order of the fields is V gene, J gene, CDR3 protein.

>TRBV18|TRBJ2-1
ASFSTGGLYNEQF
>TRBV4-1|TRBJ1-3
ASSQPSGRGTGNTIY
>TRBV18|TRBJ1-1
ASSPRTYRTESEAF
>TRBV4-1|TRBJ2-7
ASSQVATGHEQY
>TRBV9|TRBJ1-2
ASSEGGQPPVGYT
>TRBV7-3|TRBJ2-1
ASSSDWDNEQF
>TRBV5-1|TRBJ2-1
ASSFGYHSGRQGNEQF
>TRBV19|TRBJ2-1
ASSISSGGVDYNEQF
>TRBV28|TRBJ2-7
ASSFGGTAIYEQY
>TRBV7-2|TRBJ2-7
ASSYGTASSYEQY
>TRBV6-1|TRBJ2-7
ASSEALGTGLSYEQY
>TRBV7-2|TRBJ2-3
ASSGTSADTQY
>TRBV6-6|TRBJ2-1
ASSPIDGVYNEQF
>TRBV27|TRBJ2-1
ASSLLAGVVNEQF
>TRBV15|TRBJ1-6
ATSRDLGTESH
>TRBV9|TRBJ2-5
ASSPIAGGRETQY
>TRBV18|TRBJ2-7
ASSPGTGFEQY
>TRBV11-3|TRBJ2-3
ASSSGTSESTDTQY
>TRBV7-6|TRBJ2-1
ASSLGGGLAGLSEQF
>TRBV27|TRBJ2-1
ASSLSAGTRVYNEQF
>TRBV6-1|TRBJ2-3
ASSETGVSDTQY
>TRBV28|TRBJ2-7
ASAPGTPASYEQY
>TRBV5-1|TRBJ2-2
ASSSGVNTGELF
>TRBV7-6|TRBJ2-1
ASSLGGQATYNEQF
>TRBV19|TRBJ1-5
ASSVAGYSNQPQH
>TRBV5-5|TRBJ2-2
ASSLKQGFPGELF
>TRBV4-3|TRBJ1-2
ASSQDRSYRAGGYT
>TRBV4-3|TRBJ2-1
ASSQGSEARNTYNEQF
>TRBV6-1|TRBJ1-2
ASKDSANYGYT
>TRBV4-2|TRBJ2-7
ASSQERGRGRTYEQY
>TRBV7-3|TRBJ2-3
ASSMTSGSTDTQY
>TRBV5-6|TRBJ1-3
ASSAGQGSSGNTIY
>TRBV6-1|TRBJ1-2
ASSVLGGTTINYGYT
>TRBV7-9|TRBJ1-2
ASSSTRGYT
>TRBV4-2|TRBJ2-3
ASSPDRRTDTQY
>TRBV7-2|TRBJ1-1
ASSLVENTEAF
>TRBV7-9|TRBJ2-7
ASSSKGAAGASYEQY
>TRBV11-3|TRBJ2-3
ASSLDHTDTQY
>TRBV9|TRBJ2-1
ASGFNPSGNEQF
>TRBV7-2|TRBJ1-5
ASSLFYNQPQH
>TRBV11-3|TRBJ2-1
ASSVTSGRNSYNEQF
>TRBV18|TRBJ1-4
ASSLRTDTATNEKLF
>TRBV28|TRBJ2-5
ASSSFVIEETQY
>TRBV7-9|TRBJ2-6
ASSSIQGQNSGANVLT
>TRBV5-6|TRBJ2-7
ASSSPRGFTDEQY
>TRBV5-1|TRBJ2-7
ASSLGGLHTRVPEEQY
>TRBV10-3|TRBJ2-1
AISDEWFLF
>TRBV18|TRBJ2-7
ASSPGYGQIEQY
>TRBV5-1|TRBJ2-2
ASSPTSGRATGELF
>TRBV7-3|TRBJ2-3
ASSLHRGADTQY
>TRBV2|TRBJ2-1
ASSETGTRSDEQF
>TRBV9|TRBJ2-1
ASSVGTGVGNEQF
>TRBV19|TRBJ2-5
ASSMVTSGGDQETQY
>TRBV6-5|TRBJ1-6
ASSVQGQGDSPLH
>TRBV4-3|TRBJ2-3
ASSQDGTSGTDTQY
>TRBV11-2|TRBJ2-7
ASSLALEQY
>TRBV29-1|TRBJ2-7
SVETVSPHEQY
>TRBV10-3|TRBJ1-1
AISVAGGGTEAF